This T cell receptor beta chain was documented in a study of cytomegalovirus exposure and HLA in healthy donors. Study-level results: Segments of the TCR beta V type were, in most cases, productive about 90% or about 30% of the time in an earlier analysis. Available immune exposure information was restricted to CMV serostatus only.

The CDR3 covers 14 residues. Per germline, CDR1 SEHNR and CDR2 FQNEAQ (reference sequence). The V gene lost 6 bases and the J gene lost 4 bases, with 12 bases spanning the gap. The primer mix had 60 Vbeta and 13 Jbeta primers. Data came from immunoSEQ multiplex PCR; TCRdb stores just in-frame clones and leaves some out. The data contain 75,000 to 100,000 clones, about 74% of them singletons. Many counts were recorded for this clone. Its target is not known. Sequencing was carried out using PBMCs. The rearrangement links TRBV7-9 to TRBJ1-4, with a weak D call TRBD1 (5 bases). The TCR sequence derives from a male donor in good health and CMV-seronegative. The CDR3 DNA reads TGTGCCAGCAGTATATCAGGGTTTAATGAAAAACTGTTTTTT. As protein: CASSISGFNEKLFF.